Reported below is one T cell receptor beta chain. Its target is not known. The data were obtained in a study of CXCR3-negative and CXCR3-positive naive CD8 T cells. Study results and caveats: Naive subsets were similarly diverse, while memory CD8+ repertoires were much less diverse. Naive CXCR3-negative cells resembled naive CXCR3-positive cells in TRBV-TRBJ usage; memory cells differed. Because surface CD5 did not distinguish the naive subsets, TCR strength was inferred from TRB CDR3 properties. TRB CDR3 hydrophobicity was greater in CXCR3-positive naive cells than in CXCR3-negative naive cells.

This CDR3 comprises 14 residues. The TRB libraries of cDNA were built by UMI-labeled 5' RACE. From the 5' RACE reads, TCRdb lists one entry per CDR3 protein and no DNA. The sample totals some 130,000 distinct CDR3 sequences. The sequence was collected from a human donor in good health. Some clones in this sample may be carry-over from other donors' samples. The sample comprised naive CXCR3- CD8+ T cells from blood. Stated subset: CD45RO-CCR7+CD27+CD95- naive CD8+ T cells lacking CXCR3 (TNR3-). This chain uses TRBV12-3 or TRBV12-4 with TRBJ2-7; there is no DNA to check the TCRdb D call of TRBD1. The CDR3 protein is CASSFYRVAYEQYF.